This TCR beta chain was captured in a study of shared clonotypes between healthy human individuals. Study summary: Donor ages ranged 18 to 49 years: a couple of women, a few men. General study findings and limits: Few donors restricted represented genetic and exposure-history diversity.

Comment on this clone: Its target is not known.

Genomic DNA from each subset was divided evenly over several immunoSEQ plates. Sequencing was performed with immunoSEQ multiplex PCR; in TCRdb, only in-frame clones are kept and a portion is missing. The sample lists under 1,100,000 clones; roughly 80% were seen once. Source material: memory CD4+ T cells sorted from blood. The subset: CD45RA-negative fraction. This clonotype was sampled from a young man in good health.

The DNA of the CDR3 is TGTGCCAGCAGTGAAGGCCGGGGGCGTGGAAACACCATATATTTT. Translation gives CASSEGRGRGNTIYF. The chain links TRBV6-1 to TRBJ1-3, with TRBD1 as a possible D gene (6 bases). V shed 1 base and J shed 3 bases, with 10 bases lying between them. This CDR3 comprises 15 residues. Germline V gene data show CDR1 as MNHNS and CDR2 as SASEGT.